This TCR beta chain appears in the sequencing data of a study of blood T cells in healthy people across ages (dated by TCRdb to about 2015). About the investigation overall: In model experiments, template switching captured roughly one uniquely barcoded TCR beta cDNA molecule for every two T cells. Using deep sequencing normalized with unique cDNA molecular identifiers, the study measured how TCR beta repertoire diversity changes with age. Donors were grouped into four age groups: young (average roughly 17 years), middle-aged (39), aged (around 60) and long-lived (about 89). Donors of different ages were randomly distributed across sequencing lanes to avoid experimental bias. Using the same blood draw, the study looked at two additional independent replicas of 1 million unique cDNA reads for two donors, one aged 18 to 29 and the other aged 80 or older. Paper-wide results and their limitations: The percentage of naive T cells measured by flow cytometry correlated strongly with observed TCR beta diversity. Compared with the aged group, the long-lived group had more naive CD4+ T cells, fewer expanded clones and increased TCR diversity, suggesting age selection. Conclusive comparison of naive and antigen-experienced compartments was prevented by the profiling of bulk unsorted PBMCs. As age increased, observed TCR beta diversity per million T cells dropped in a roughly linear way, and a significant reduction was already evident by age 40. The CMV infection status of donors was not known, potentially confounding age-related changes in expanded clonotypes. Estimates of total diversity from one million sequenced T cells were regarded as lower bounds and underestimates.

With regard to this clonotype: No antigen is known for it. Base-call qualities are not available, and no considerably larger clone is one nucleotide away.

The 39 donors, aged about 6 to 95 years, were systemically healthy Caucasian individuals from Russia. Approximately 9.7 milliliters of peripheral blood were drawn from each donor into EDTA-treated Vacutainer tubes. PBMCs were isolated by Ficoll-Paque density-gradient centrifugation, with at least 6 million obtained per sample. Total RNA was extracted from PBMCs with Trizol reagent, with at least 6 micrograms obtained per sample. For every donor, an aliquot of PBMCs went through flow cytometry to measure the percentages of naive CD45RAhigh/CD27high T cells. Counted from cysteine to phenylalanine, this CDR3 has 15 amino acids. Of all the DNA, just the CDR3 is kept, 45 bases in frame from base 1. The germline V gene yields MNHEY for CDR1 and SVGAGI for CDR2. For this chain, trimming is 3 bases at the V end and 6 bases at the J end, and the number of junction bases without a gene match is 5. The library relied on 5' RACE. The instrument given in TCRdb is Illumina HiSeq 2500. A second PCR of roughly 7 to 11 cycles was performed with a sample-barcoded 5' primer and a J-beta primer mix. A unique molecular identifier was introduced onto each TCR beta cDNA molecule by a template-switch 5' adaptor carrying 12 random nucleotides. Each sample yielded at least 2.5 million CDR3-containing paired-end reads. First-strand cDNA was synthesized from all RNA with the Mint cDNA synthesis kit, primed by a TRBC-specific oligonucleotide. After uracil-DNA glycosylase treatment, a first 18-cycle PCR used universal primers M1SS and BC2_uni_R on all cDNA. On the study's bioinformatics: Normalization of each sample was performed by random selection of 1 million high-quality reads, each carrying a distinct molecular identifier. Instead of being binned into consensus sequences, reads that shared molecular identifiers were thrown out. MiTCR, set to a Q25 quality threshold and the strictest error-elimination algorithm, was used for CDR3 identification, clonotype clustering and error correction. A nonparametric unseen species model using Euler transformation provided a lower-bound estimate of total TCR beta diversity. In-frame beta chains were kept once TCRdb had trimmed the public reads at Q25 with fastp and called clones with MiXCR. Rows merge per CDR3 protein into single entries with the most common DNA and genes. The V and J calls reflect TCRdb's pipeline rather than the authors' work. The sample table shows 910,000 or so distinct CDR3 sequences, and roughly 47% are seen once. Over 20% of the sample comes from the top ten.

This TCR derives from a woman aged 55-70 years in good health. Sequencing was done on a sample of blood. The chain uses TRBV6-5 and TRBJ2-3, with 11 central nucleotides matching TRBD2. The CDR3 corresponds to CASSYELAGVDTQYF. The nucleotide sequence reads as follows: TGTGCCAGCAGTTATGAACTAGCGGGAGTGGATACGCAGTATTTT.